This T cell receptor beta chain was recorded in a study of blood T cell repertoires in COVID-19. Only in-frame clones appear in the TCRdb table, and some are missing; sequencing was by immunoSEQ multiplex PCR. The repertoire consists of 95,000 to 150,000 clones, with roughly 86% occurring once and the leading ten covering around 5%. CDR1 is SGHRS, CDR2 YFSETQ, per germline. The CDR3 loop spans 15 amino acids. Trimming cost V 2 bases and J 7 bases; bases outside gene matches: 11. The sequence derives from a human donor in a cohort sampled during active COVID-19. This rearrangement joins TRBV5-1 to TRBJ2-5, with TRBD1 matching 7 bases. Specimen: peripheral blood. Here the CDR3 DNA reads TGCGCCAGCAGCTTTGGGGACAGCCCAACACGGACCCAGTACTTC. This codes for CASSFGDSPTRTQYF.